What follows describes a single TCR beta chain. This specimen comes from a study of blood T cell repertoires in COVID-19. Profiling relied on immunoSEQ multiplex PCR, and the TCRdb table lists in-frame clones only, not all of them. The sample comprises roughly 240,000 clones, about 82% of which are singletons, and roughly 5.2% rests with the top ten. The CDR3 runs to 15 residues. V gene TRBV21-1 combines with J gene TRBJ1-1; the D call in the table, TRBD1, was not verified against the DNA. TRBV21-1 is a documented pseudogene. The sequence was collected from a woman over 75 with COVID-19, enrolled during active disease. Sequencing was done on a sample of peripheral blood. The CDR3 here is CASSKHGTVMSWAFF. CDR3 nucleotides: TGTGCCAGCAGCAAACACGGGACAGTGATGTCGTGGGCTTTCTTT.